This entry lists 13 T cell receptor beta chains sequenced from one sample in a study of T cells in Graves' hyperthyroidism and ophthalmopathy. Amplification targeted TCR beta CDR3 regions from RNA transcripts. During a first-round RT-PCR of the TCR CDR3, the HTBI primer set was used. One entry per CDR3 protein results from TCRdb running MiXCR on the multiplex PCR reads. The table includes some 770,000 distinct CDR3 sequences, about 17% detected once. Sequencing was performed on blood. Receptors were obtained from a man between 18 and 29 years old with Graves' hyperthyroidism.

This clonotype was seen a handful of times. The CDR3 DNA is TGTGCCAGCAGCTTTGGCATTCTCGGTACGCAGTATTTT. It translates to CASSFGILGTQYF. This chain connects TRBV6-1 to TRBJ2-3; D remains unclear. The CDR3 covers 13 residues. Trimming took 6 bases from V and 8 from J, leaving 15 bases between them. Germline CDR1 reads MNHNS; CDR2 reads SASEGT.

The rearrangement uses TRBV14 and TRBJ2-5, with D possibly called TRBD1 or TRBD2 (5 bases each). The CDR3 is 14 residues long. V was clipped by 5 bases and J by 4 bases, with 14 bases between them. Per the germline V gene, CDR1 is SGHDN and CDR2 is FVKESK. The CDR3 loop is CASSSTRGVETQYF. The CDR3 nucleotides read TGTGCCAGCAGCTCTACGAGGGGCGTAGAGACCCAGTACTTC.

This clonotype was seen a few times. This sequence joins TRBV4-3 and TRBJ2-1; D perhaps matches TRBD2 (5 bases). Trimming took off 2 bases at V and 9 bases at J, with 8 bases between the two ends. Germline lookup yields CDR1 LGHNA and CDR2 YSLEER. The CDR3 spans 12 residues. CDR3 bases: TGCGCCAGCAGCCAAAATGGACTTGAGCAGTTCTTC. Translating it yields CASSQNGLEQFF.

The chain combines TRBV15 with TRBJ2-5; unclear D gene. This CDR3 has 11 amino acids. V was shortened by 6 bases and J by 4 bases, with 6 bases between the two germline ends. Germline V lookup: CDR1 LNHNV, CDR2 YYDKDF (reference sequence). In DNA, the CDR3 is TGTGCCACCAGTTCAGGAGAGACCCAGTACTTC. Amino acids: CATSSGETQYF.

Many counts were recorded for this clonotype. As DNA, the CDR3 is TGTGCCAGCAGTTTAAGTTTCCGAATGGGGAACATTCAGTACTTC. Translation: CASSLSFRMGNIQYF. V gene TRBV28 combines with J gene TRBJ2-4; D is unclear. The CDR3 runs 15 residues. Germline CDR1 MDHEN, CDR2 SYDVKM. With 2 bases removed from V and 7 bases from J, the gap between germline ends came to 15 bases.

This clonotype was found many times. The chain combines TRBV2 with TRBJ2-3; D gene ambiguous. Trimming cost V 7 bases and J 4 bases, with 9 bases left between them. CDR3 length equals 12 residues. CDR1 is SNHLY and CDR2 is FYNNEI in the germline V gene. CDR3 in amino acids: CASMFRPDTQYF. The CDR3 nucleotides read TGTGCCAGCATGTTCCGGCCAGATACGCAGTATTTT.

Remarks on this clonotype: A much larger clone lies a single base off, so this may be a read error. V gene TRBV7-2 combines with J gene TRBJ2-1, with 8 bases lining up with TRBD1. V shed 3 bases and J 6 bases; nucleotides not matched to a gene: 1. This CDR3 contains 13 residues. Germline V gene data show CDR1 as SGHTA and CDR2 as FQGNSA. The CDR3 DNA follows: TGTACCAGCAGCTTCCAGGGGGCCAATGAGCAGTTCTTC. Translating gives CTSSFQGANEQFF.

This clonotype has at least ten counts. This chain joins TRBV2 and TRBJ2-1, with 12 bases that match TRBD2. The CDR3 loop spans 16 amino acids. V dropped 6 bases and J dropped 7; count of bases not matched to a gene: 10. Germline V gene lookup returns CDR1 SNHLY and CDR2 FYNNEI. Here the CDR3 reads CASSVRETSGRNEQFF. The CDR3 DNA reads TGTGCCAGCAGCGTCAGGGAGACTAGCGGGAGAAATGAGCAGTTCTTC.

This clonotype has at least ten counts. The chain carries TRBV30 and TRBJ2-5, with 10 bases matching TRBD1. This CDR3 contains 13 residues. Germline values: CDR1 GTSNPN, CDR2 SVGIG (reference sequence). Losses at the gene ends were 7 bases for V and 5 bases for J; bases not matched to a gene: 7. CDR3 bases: TGTGCCTCCGACAGGGGGCTAATCGAGACCCAGTACTTC. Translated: CASDRGLIETQYF.

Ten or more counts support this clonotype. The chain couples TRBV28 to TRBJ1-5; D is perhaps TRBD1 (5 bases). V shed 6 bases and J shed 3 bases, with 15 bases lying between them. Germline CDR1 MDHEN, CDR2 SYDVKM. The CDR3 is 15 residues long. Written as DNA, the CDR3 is TGTGCCAGCAGGACCGAAGACAGATACAATCAGCCCCAGCATTTT. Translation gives CASRTEDRYNQPQHF.

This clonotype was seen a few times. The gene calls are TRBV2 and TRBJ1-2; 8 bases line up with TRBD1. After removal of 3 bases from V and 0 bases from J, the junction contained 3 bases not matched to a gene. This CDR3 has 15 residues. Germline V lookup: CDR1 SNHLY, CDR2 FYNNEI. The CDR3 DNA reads TGTGCCAGCAGTGATTGGACAGGGCCTAACTATGGCTACACCTTC. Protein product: CASSDWTGPNYGYTF.

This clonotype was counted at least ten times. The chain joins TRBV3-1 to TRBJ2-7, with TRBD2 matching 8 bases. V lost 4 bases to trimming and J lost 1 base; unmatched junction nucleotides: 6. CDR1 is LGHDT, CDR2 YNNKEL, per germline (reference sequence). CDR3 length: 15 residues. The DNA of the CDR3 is TGTGCCAGCAGCCGGGGACTAGTTTATTCCTACGAGCAGTACTTC. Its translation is CASSRGLVYSYEQYF.

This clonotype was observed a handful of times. CDR3: CATAPAPPREETQYF. The CDR3 DNA sequence: TGTGCCACCGCCCCTGCGCCCCCCCGGGAGGAGACCCAGTACTTC. V gene TRBV24-1 combines with J gene TRBJ2-5; a possible D gene is TRBD2 (6 bases). CDR1 and CDR2 from the germline V gene are KGHDR and SFDVKD. This CDR3 spans 15 amino acids. Trimming took 9 bases from V and 5 from J, leaving 21 bases between them.